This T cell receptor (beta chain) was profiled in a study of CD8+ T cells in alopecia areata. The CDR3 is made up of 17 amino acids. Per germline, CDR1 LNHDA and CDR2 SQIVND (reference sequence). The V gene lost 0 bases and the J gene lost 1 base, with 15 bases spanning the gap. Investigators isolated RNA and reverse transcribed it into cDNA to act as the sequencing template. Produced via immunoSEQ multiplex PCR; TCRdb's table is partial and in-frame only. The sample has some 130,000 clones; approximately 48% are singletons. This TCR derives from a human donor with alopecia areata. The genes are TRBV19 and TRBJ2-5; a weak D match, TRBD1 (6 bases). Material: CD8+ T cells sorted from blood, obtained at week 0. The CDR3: CASSIDVEQGTQETQYF. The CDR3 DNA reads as TGTGCCAGTAGTATAGATGTGGAACAGGGAACCCAAGAGACCCAGTACTTC.